This TCR beta chain was sequenced in a study of response to subunit inactivated influenza vaccine. To note about this clonotype: What it binds is not known.

Study-wide results and caveats: Researchers suggested that each seasonal influenza vaccination recruits few new T cells.

TCRdb itself ran the RT-PCR reads through MiXCR, one entry per CDR3 protein. The table includes about 540,000 distinct CDR3 sequences, less than 15% detected once. The sequencing used PBMCs from blood, collected 11 to 12 days after vaccination. The TCR comes from a man over 45 who received an inactivated influenza vaccine.

The CDR3 region is CASSPREGPTEAFF. In DNA, the CDR3 is TGTGCCAGCAGCCCCCGCGAGGGGCCCACTGAAGCTTTCTTT. The chain is built from TRBV7-9 and TRBJ1-1; possibly TRBD1 for D (5 bases). The V and J ends lost 5 bases and 4 bases respectively, with 14 bases between them. The CDR3 extends over 14 amino acids. CDR1 is SEHNR and CDR2 is FQNEAQ in the germline V gene (reference sequence).